The clone carrying this T cell receptor (beta chain) was seen more than once but under ten times. These data are taken from a study of blood T cell repertoires in COVID-19. Across the whole study: Sites across the United States, Italy and Spain contributed samples from acute and convalescent COVID-19. The analysed material was cDNA or gDNA that came from T cells, B-cell-depleted T cells, or PBMCs.

In the study's own analysis: Scientists estimated how many nucleated cells there were by amplifying reference gene primers. Measured with immunoSEQ multiplex PCR; TCRdb has only the in-frame clones, and not every one. V, J and clone size were drawn from that table, and D and trimming were deduced from the DNA. In the table there are 40,000 or so clones, about 77% of which are singletons. Input material: peripheral blood. The TCR comes from a woman in her seventies with acute or convalescent COVID-19.

The CDR3 bases are TGTGCCAGCAGTTTGTGGCTCGGGACAGGGATCGTCCAAAATGAGCAGTTCTTC. Amino acids: CASSLWLGTGIVQNEQFF. The chain has TRBV27 and TRBJ2-1; TRBD1 matches at 9 bases. With 3 bases clipped from V and 7 bases from J, the junction kept 16 bases outside the gene matches. Germline V gives CDR1 MNHEY, CDR2 SMNVEV (reference sequence). The CDR3 is made up of 18 amino acids.